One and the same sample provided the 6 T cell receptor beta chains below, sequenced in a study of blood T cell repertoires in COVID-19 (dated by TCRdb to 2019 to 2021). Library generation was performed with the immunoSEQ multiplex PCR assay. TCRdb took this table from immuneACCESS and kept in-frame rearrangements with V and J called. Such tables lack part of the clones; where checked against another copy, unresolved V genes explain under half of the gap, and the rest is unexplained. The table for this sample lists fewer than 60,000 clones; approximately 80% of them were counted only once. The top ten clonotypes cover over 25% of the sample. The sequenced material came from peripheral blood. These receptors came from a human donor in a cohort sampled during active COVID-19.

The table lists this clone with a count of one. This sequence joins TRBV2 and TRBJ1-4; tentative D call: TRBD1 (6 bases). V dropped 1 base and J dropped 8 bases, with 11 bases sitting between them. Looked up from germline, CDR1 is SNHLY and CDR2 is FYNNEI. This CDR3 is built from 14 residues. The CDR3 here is CASSEVGGREKLFF. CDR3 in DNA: TGTGCCAGCAGTGAAGTCGGGGGGCGGGAAAAACTGTTTTTT.

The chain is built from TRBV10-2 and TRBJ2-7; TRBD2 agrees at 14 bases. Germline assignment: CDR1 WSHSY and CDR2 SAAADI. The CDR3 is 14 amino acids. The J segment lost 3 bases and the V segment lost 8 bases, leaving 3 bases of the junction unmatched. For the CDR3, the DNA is TGCGCCAGCGGGACTAGCGGGAGTTACTACGAGCAGTACTTC. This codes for CASGTSGSYYEQYF.

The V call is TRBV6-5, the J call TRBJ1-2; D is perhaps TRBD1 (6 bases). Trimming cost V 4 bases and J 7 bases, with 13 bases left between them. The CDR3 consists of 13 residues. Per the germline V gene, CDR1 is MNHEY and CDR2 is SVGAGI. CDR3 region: CASSFGQPAGYTF. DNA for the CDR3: TGTGCCAGCAGTTTCGGACAGCCGGCTGGCTACACCTTC.

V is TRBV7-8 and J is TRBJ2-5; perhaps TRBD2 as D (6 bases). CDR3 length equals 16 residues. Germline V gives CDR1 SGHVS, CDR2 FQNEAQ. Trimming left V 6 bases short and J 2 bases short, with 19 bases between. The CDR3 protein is CASRTRGREIQETQYF. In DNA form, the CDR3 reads TGTGCCAGCAGAACCCGAGGGCGGGAAATACAAGAGACCCAGTACTTC.

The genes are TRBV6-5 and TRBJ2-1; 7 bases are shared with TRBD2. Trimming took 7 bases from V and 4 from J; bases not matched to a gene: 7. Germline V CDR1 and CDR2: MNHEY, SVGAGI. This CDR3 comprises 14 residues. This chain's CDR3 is CASKLSGNYNEQFF. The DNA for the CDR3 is TGTGCCAGCAAGTTAAGCGGGAATTACAATGAGCAGTTCTTC.

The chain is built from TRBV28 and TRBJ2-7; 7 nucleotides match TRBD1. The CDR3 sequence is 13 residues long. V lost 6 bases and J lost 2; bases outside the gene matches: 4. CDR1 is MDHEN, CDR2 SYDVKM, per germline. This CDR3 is CASRTGIAYEQYF. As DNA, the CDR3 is TGTGCCAGCAGGACAGGGATCGCCTACGAGCAGTACTTC.